The 10 T cell receptor beta chains below all came from one sample that was sequenced in a study of human versus mouse CDR3 diversity and MHC coevolution. The assay was immunoSEQ multiplex PCR, and TCRdb's table has in-frame clones only and misses some. The sample includes 60,000 to 95,000 clones, around 90% of them seen just once. Specimen: naive CD4+ T cells from blood. The subset denotes: CD45RO-negative CD62L-positive naive CD4 T cells. These receptors were collected from a person between 30 and 69 years old in good health.

This chain links TRBV6-6 with TRBJ2-7, with D possibly being TRBD1 (6 bases). CDR1 MNHNY and CDR2 SVGAGI come from the germline V gene (reference sequence). The CDR3 consists of 13 residues. The V end lost 5 bases, the J end lost 3 bases, and 11 bases lay between the germline ends. The CDR3 DNA follows: TGTGCCAGCAGTCGGACAGCCAACTACGAGCAGTACTTC. This codes for CASSRTANYEQYF.

The J gene is TRBJ1-1, the V gene TRBV6-1; D ambiguous. Trimming stripped 6 bases from V and 4 bases from J, with 12 bases between. The CDR3 covers 13 residues. Germline CDR1 reads MNHNS; CDR2 reads SASEGT. The CDR3 DNA is TGTGCCAGCAGCCGACTCGCGGCCACTGAAGCTTTCTTT. It translates to CASSRLAATEAFF.

This clone was picked up one time. The genes are TRBV29-1 and TRBJ2-6; 10 bases align to TRBD1. Germline V lookup: CDR1 SQVTM, CDR2 ANQGSEA. V trimming: 4 bases; J trimming: 1 base; junction bases outside the gene matches: 10. The CDR3 has 18 amino acids. CDR3 bases: TGCAGCGTTGTATTTAGCGGGACAGGGGCTTCTGGGGCCAACGTCCTGACTTTC. It specifies CSVVFSGTGASGANVLTF.

The rearrangement uses TRBV27 and TRBJ1-5; no definite D call. Germline CDR1 reads MNHEY; CDR2 reads SMNVEV (reference sequence). V gave up 2 bases and J gave up 5 bases, with 7 bases separating them. The CDR3 loop spans 13 amino acids. The CDR3 nucleotides read TGTGCCAGCAGTTTAGGAGGAGATCAGCCCCAGCATTTT. Amino acids: CASSLGGDQPQHF.

This clone has only one observation. The same CDR3 also results from other DNA sequences found in this sample. V usage is TRBV7-9 and J usage is TRBJ2-7; D is possibly TRBD2 (6 bases). The CDR3 extends over 14 amino acids. From germline, CDR1 is SEHNR and CDR2 FQNEAQ (reference sequence). V gave up 0 bases and J gave up 2 bases, with 8 bases separating them. The CDR3, as DNA: TGTGCCAGCAGCTTAGCGGGGGGTACCTACGAGCAGTACTTC. Its translation is CASSLAGGTYEQYF.

The CDR3 DNA sequence: TGTGCCAGTAGCACCCCGGGAACAGGGGGCTTTTACAATGAGCAGTTCTTC. This gives the protein CASSTPGTGGFYNEQFF. The rearrangement links TRBV19 to TRBJ2-1; 9 bases fit TRBD1. J was trimmed by 4 bases and V by 6 bases; bases with no gene match: 13. The V gene's germline CDR1 is LNHDA and CDR2 SQIVND (reference sequence). The CDR3 extends over 17 amino acids.

The chain recombines TRBV29-1 with TRBJ2-3, with 7 bases lining up with TRBD2. Per germline, CDR1 SQVTM and CDR2 ANQGSEA. Trimming at V came to 5 bases and at J to 6 bases, leaving 11 bases not matched to a gene. CDR3 length: 14 amino acids. The CDR3 DNA sequence: TGCAGCGTTCTGGGACTACTGACCGTGGATACGCAGTATTTT. Protein sequence: CSVLGLLTVDTQYF.

This sequence joins TRBV29-1 and TRBJ1-5; the match to TRBD1 covers 7 bases. Unmatched junction bases numbered 3, after V lost 4 bases and J lost 6 bases. The CDR3 spans 12 residues. Germline V gene data show CDR1 as SQVTM and CDR2 as ANQGSEA. DNA for the CDR3: TGCAGCGTTGGGGACAGTCGTCAGCCCCAGCATTTT. Protein: CSVGDSRQPQHF. Drawing the rest from reference TRBV29-1 and TRBJ1-5, the complete variable domain is SAVISQKPSRDICQRGTSLTIQCQVDSQVTMMFWYRQQPGQSLTLIATANQGSEATYESGFVIDKFPISRPNLTFSTLTVSNMSPEDSSIYLCSVGDSRQPQHFGDGTRLSIL.

This chain joins TRBV19 and TRBJ1-5, with D possibly matching TRBD1 (6 bases). This CDR3 is built from 15 residues. The V end lost 4 bases, the J end lost 1 base, and 11 bases lay between the germline ends. Germline lookup yields CDR1 LNHDA and CDR2 SQIVND (reference sequence). The CDR3 sequence is CASSTLGQSNQPQHF. CDR3 nucleotide sequence: TGTGCCAGTAGTACATTGGGACAAAGCAATCAGCCCCAGCATTTT.

The chain uses TRBV20-1 and TRBJ2-3, with 7 positions matching TRBD2. V dropped 5 bases and J dropped 8; count of bases not matched to a gene: 4. The CDR3 runs 11 residues. Germline values: CDR1 DFQATT, CDR2 SNEGSKA (reference sequence). CDR3 amino acids: CSAHSGGTQYF. CDR3 nucleotides: TGCAGTGCTCACTCGGGAGGTACGCAGTATTTT.